The clone carrying this T cell receptor (beta chain) came up a few times. The entry originates in a study of blood T cell repertoires in COVID-19. V was shortened by 0 bases and J by 3 bases, with 12 bases between the two germline ends. Germline CDR1 and CDR2: SGHRS and YFSETQ. The CDR3 extends over 15 amino acids. Method: immunoSEQ multiplex PCR; TCRdb's copy keeps in-frame clones and lacks some. Of some 210,000 clones listed, 65% to 85% are singletons. The chain joins TRBV5-1 to TRBJ1-1, with D tentatively TRBD1 (5 bases). The sequencing input was peripheral blood. The clonotype comes from a man over 45 with active or convalescent COVID-19. CDR3: CASSLGRGKDTEAFF. In DNA, the CDR3 is TGCGCCAGCAGCTTGGGTCGGGGGAAAGACACTGAAGCTTTCTTT.